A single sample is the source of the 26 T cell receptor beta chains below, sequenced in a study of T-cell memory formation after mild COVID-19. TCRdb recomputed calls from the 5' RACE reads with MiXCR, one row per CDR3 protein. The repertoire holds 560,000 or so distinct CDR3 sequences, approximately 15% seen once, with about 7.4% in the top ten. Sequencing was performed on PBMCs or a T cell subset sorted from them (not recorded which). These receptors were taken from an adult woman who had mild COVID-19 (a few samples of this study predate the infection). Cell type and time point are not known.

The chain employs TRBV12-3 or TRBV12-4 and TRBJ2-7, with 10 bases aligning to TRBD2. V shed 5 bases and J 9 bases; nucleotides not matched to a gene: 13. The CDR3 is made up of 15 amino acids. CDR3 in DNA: TGTGCCAGCAGTCTACATGGCCCTAGCGGGGGAGGGCAGTACTTC. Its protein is CASSLHGPSGGGQYF.

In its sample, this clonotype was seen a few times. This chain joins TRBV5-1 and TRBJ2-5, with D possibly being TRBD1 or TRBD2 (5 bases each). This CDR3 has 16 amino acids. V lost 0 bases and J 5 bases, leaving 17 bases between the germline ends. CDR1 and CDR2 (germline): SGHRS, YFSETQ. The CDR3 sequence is CASSLGSGTMRETQYF. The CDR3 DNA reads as TGCGCCAGCAGCTTGGGGTCCGGGACCATGAGGGAGACCCAGTACTTC.

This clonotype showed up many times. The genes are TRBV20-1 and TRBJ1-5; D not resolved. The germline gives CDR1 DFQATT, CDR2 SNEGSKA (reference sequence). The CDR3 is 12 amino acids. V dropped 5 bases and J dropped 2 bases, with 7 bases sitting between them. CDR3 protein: CSAAGGNQPQHF. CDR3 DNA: TGCAGTGCTGCAGGAGGCAATCAGCCCCAGCATTTT.

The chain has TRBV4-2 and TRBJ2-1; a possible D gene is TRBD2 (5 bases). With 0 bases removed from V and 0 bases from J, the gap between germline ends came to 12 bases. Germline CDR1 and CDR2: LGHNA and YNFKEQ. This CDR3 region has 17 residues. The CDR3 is CASSQEYAGSSYNEQFF. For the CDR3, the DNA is TGTGCCAGCAGCCAAGAGTACGCGGGCTCCTCCTACAATGAGCAGTTCTTC.

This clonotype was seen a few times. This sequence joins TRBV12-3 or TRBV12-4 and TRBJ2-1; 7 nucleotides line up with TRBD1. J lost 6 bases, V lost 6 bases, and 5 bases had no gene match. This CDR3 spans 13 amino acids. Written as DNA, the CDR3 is TGTGCCAGCAGCCTGACAGGGCTCAATGAGCAGTTCTTC. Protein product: CASSLTGLNEQFF.

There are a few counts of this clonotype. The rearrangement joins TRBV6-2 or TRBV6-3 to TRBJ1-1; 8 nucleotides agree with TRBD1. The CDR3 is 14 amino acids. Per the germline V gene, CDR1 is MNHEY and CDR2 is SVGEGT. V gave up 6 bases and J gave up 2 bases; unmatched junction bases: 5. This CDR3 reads CASRPQGANTEAFF. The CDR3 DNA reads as TGTGCCAGCAGACCGCAGGGGGCAAACACTGAAGCTTTCTTT.

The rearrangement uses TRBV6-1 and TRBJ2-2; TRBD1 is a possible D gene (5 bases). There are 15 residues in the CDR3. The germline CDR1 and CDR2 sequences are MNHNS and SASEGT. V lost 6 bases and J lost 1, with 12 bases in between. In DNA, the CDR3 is TGTGCCAGCAGAGCCGGACACGAGAACACCGGGGAGCTGTTTTTT. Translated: CASRAGHENTGELFF.

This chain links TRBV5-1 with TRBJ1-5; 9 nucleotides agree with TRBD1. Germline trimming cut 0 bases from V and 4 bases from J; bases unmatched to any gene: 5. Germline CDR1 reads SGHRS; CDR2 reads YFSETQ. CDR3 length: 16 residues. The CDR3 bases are TGCGCCAGCAGCTTGGCCCCGACAGGGGGGAATCAGCCCCAGCATTTT. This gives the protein CASSLAPTGGNQPQHF.

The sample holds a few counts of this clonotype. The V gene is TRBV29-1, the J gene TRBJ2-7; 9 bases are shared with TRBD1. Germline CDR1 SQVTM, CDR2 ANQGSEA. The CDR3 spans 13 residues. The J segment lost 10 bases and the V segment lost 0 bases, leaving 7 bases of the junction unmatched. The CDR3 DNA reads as TGCAGCGTTGAAGATCGTTTGGGACAGGGACAGTACTTC. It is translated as CSVEDRLGQGQYF.

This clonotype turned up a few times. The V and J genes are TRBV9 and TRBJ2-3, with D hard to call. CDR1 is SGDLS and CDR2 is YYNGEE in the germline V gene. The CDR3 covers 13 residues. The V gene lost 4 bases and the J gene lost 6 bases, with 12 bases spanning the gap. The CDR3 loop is CASSFLLWDTQYF. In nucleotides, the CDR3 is TGTGCCAGCAGCTTCCTATTGTGGGATACGCAGTATTTT.

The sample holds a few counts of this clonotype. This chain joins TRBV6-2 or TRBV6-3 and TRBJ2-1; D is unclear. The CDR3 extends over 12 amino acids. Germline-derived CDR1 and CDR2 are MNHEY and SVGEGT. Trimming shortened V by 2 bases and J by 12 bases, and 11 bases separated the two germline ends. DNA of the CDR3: TGTGCCAGCAGTTACCTAGTTGGTGTGCAGTTCTTC. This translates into CASSYLVGVQFF.

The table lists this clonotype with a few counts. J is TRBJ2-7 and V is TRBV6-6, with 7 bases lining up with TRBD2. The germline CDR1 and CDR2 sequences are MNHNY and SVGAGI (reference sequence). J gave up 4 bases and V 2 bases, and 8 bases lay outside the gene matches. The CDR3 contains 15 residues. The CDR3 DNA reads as TGTGCCAGCAGTTACCGAATCAGCGGGGCTTACGAGCAGTACTTC. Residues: CASSYRISGAYEQYF.

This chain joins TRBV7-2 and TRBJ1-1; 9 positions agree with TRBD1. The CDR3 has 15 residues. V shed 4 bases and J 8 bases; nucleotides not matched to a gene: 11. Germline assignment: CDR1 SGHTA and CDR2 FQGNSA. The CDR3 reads CASSSDYGTGKEAFF. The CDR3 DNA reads TGTGCCAGCAGCTCTGATTATGGGACAGGGAAGGAAGCTTTCTTT. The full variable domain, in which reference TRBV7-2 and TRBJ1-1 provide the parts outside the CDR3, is GAGVSQSPSNKVTEKGKDVELRCDPISGHTALYWYRQSLGQGLEFLIYFQGNSAPDKSGLPSDRFSAERTGGSVSTLTIQRTQQEDSAVYLCASSSDYGTGKEAFFGQGTRLTVV.

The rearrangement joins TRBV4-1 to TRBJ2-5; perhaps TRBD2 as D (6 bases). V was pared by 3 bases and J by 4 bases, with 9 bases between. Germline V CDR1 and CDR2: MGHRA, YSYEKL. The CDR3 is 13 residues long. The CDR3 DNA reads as TGCGCCAGCAGCCAGGCGGGGACAGAGACCCAGTACTTC. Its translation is CASSQAGTETQYF.

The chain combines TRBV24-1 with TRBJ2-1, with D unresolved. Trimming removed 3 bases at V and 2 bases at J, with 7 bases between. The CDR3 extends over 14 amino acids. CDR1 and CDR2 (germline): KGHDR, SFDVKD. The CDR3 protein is CATSDVEAYNEQFF. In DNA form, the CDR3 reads TGTGCCACCAGTGATGTAGAAGCCTACAATGAGCAGTTCTTC.

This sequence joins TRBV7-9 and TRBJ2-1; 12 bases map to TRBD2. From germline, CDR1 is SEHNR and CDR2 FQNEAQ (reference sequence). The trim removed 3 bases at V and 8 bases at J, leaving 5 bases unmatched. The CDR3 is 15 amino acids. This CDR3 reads CASSLTSGSRDEQFF. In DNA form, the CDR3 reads TGTGCCAGCAGCTTGACTAGCGGGAGTAGAGATGAGCAGTTCTTC. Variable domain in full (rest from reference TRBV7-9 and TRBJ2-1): DTGVSQNPRHKITKRGQNVTFRCDPISEHNRLYWYRQTLGQGPEFLTYFQNEAQLEKSRLLSDRFSAERPKGSFSTLEIQRTEQGDSAMYLCASSLTSGSRDEQFFGPGTRLTVL.

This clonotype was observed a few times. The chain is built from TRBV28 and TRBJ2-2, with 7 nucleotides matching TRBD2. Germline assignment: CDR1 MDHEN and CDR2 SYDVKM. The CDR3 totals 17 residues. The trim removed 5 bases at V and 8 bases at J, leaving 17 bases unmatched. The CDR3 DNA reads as TGTGCCAGCAGTCATACCGGGGCTAGCGGCCCTAAGGGGGAGCTGTTTTTT. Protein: CASSHTGASGPKGELFF. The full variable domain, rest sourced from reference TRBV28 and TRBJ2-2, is DVKVTQSSRYLVKRTGEKVFLECVQDMDHENMFWYRQDPGLGLRLIYFSYDVKMKEKGDIPEGYSVSREKKERFSLILESASTNQTSMYLCASSHTGASGPKGELFFGEGSRLTVL.

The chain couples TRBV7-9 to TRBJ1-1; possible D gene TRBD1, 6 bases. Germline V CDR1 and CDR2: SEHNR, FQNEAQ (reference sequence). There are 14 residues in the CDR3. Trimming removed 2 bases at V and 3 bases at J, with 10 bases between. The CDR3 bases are TGTGCCAGCAGCTTATCGACAGGTTACACTGAAGCTTTCTTT. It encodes CASSLSTGYTEAFF.

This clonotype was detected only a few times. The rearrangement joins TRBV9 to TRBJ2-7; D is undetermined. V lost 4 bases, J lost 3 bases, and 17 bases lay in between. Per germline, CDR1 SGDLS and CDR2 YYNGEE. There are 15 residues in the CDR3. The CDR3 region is CASSPYSASFYEQYF. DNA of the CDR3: TGTGCCAGCAGCCCTTACTCAGCTTCGTTCTACGAGCAGTACTTC. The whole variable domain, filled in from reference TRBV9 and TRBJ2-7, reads DSGVTQTPKHLITATGQRVTLRCSPRSGDLSVYWYQQSLDQGLQFLIQYYNGEERAKGNILERFSAQQFPDLHSELNLSSLELGDSALYFCASSPYSASFYEQYFGPGTRLTVT.

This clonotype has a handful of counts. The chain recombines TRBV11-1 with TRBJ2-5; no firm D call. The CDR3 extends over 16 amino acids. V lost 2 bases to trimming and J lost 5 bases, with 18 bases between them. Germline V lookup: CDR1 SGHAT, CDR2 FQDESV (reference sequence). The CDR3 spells CASSLQKHGFAETQYF. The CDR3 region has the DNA TGTGCCAGCAGCTTACAGAAACACGGGTTCGCTGAGACCCAGTACTTC. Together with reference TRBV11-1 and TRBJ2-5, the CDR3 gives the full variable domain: EAEVAQSPRYKITEKSQAVAFWCDPISGHATLYWYRQILGQGPELLVQFQDESVVDDSQLPKDRFSAERLKGVDSTLKIQPAELGDSAMYLCASSLQKHGFAETQYFGPGTRLLVL.

The CDR3 region has the DNA TGCAGTGCTACCAGACAGGGGTACTACGAGCAGTACTTC. It yields the protein CSATRQGYYEQYF. The genes are TRBV20-1 and TRBJ2-7; 8 bases match TRBD1. Trimming removed 4 bases from V and 3 bases from J; junction bases left unmatched: 5. CDR3 length equals 13 residues. Per germline, CDR1 DFQATT and CDR2 SNEGSKA (reference sequence).

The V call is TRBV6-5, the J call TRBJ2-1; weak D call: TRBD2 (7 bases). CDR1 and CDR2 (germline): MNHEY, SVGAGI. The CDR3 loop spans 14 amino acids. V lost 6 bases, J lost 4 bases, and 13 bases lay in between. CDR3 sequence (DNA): TGTGCCAGCAGGGGAGGGGGGACGTACAATGAGCAGTTCTTC. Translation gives CASRGGGTYNEQFF.

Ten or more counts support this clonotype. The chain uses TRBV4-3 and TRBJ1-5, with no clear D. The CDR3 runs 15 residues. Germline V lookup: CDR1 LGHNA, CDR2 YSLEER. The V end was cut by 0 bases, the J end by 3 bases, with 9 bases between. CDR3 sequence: CASSQDWADNQPQHF. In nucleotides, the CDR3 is TGCGCCAGCAGCCAAGACTGGGCAGACAATCAGCCCCAGCATTTT.

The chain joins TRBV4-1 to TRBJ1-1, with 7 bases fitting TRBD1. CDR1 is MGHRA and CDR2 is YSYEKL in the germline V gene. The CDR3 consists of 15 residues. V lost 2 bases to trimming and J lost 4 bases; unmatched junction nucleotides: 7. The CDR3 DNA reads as TGCGCCAGCAGCCAACGTGCAGGGGGTTCCACTGAAGCTTTCTTT. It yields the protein CASSQRAGGSTEAFF.

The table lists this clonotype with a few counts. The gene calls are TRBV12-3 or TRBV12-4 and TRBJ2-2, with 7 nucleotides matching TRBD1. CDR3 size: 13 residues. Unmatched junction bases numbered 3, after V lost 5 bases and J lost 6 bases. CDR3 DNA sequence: TGTGCCAGCAGTCTCCAGGGGGCCGGGGAGCTGTTTTTT. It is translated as CASSLQGAGELFF.

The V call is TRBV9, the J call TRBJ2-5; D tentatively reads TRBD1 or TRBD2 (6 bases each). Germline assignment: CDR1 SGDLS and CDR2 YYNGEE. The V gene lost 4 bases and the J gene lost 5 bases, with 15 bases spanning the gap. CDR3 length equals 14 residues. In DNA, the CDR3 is TGTGCCAGCAGCCCTCGACTAGGGGGGGAGACCCAGTACTTC. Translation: CASSPRLGGETQYF. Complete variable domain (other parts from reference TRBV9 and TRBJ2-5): DSGVTQTPKHLITATGQRVTLRCSPRSGDLSVYWYQQSLDQGLQFLIQYYNGEERAKGNILERFSAQQFPDLHSELNLSSLELGDSALYFCASSPRLGGETQYFGPGTRLLVL.